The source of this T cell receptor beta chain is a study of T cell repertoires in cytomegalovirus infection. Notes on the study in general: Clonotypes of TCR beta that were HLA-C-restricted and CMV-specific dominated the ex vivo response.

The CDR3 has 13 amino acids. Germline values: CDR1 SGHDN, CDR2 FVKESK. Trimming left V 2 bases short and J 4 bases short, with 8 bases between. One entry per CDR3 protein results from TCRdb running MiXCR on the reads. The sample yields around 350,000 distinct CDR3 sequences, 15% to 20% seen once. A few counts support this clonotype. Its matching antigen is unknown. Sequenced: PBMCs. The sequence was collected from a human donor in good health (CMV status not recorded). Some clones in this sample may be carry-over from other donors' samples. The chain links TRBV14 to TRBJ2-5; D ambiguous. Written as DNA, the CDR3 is TGTGCCAGCAGCCAACGCTGGCTAGAGACCCAGTACTTC. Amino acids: CASSQRWLETQYF.